The 4 T cell receptor beta chains in this list originate from one sample, sequenced in a study of identical twins. TCRdb redid the calling of the 5' RACE reads with MiXCR, one entry per CDR3 protein. The sample contains roughly 690,000 distinct CDR3 sequences, around 6% of which appear only once. The sequenced sample was naive T cells sorted from blood. The receptors originated from a man younger than 35 in good health.

The sample holds many counts of this clonotype. The chain uses TRBV5-6 and TRBJ1-4, with unresolved D. V was pared by 1 base and J by 8 bases, with 18 bases between. The CDR3 sequence is 16 residues long. Germline V CDR1 and CDR2: SGHDT, YYEEEE. The CDR3 is CASSLSFAGSREKLFF. The CDR3 DNA reads TGTGCCAGCAGCTTGTCCTTCGCGGGAAGTAGGGAAAAACTGTTTTTT.

This clonotype was observed at least ten times. The rearrangement joins TRBV7-9 to TRBJ2-3; D remains ambiguous. This CDR3 contains 11 residues. Trimming removed 5 bases at V and 3 bases at J, with 3 bases between. CDR1 is SEHNR and CDR2 is FQNEAQ in the germline V gene (reference sequence). The DNA for the CDR3 is TGTGCCAGCAGCATGACAGATACGCAGTATTTT. It yields the protein CASSMTDTQYF.

The sample holds many counts of this clonotype. This chain connects TRBV27 to TRBJ2-3; TRBD1 matches 9 bases. Trimming removed 8 bases from V and 8 bases from J; junction bases left unmatched: 17. The CDR3 runs to 16 residues. Germline values: CDR1 MNHEY, CDR2 SMNVEV (reference sequence). CDR3 in DNA: TGTGCCAGCGCTAATCCGACAGGGGGGGGTCACGCTACGCAGTATTTT. Amino acid sequence: CASANPTGGGHATQYF.

The sample holds many counts of this clonotype. V gene TRBV27 combines with J gene TRBJ2-7; D is ambiguous. Germline V gene data show CDR1 as MNHEY and CDR2 as SMNVEV (reference sequence). The CDR3 contains 13 residues. V lost 3 bases and J lost 1, with 7 bases in between. Here the CDR3 DNA reads TGTGCCAGCAGTTTTGGCCAGTCCTACGAGCAGTACGTC. It codes for CASSFGQSYEQYV.